This TCR beta chain was identified in a study of shared clonotypes between healthy human individuals. The CDR3 contains 15 residues. The ends were cut back, 4 bases at V and 5 bases at J, with 14 bases in the middle. The germline CDR1 and CDR2 sequences are MDHEN and SYDVKM. Genomic DNA of every subset was divided equally among multiple immunoSEQ plates. It was 200 to 250 ng DNA, 28,000 or so T cell genomes, that sorted-subset replicate PCRs used. The method was immunoSEQ multiplex PCR; TCRdb's version includes in-frame clones alone and lacks a portion of them. This table has around 2.1 million clones, approximately 96% appearing once. General study findings and limits: The sampled material consisted only of blood, and tissue repertoires are likely to differ.

As regards this clone: Its target is unknown.

All of the donors resided in Nashville, Tennessee, and each was a Caucasian adult. The chain links TRBV28 to TRBJ2-2, with D possibly called TRBD1 or TRBD2 (5 bases each). This sequence originates from a man aged 18-30 years in good health. The specimen sequenced was naive CD4+ T cells sorted from blood. Noted subset: CD45RA+ positively selected. CDR3 coding DNA: TGTGCCAGCAGTTCCGGGACCCCCGGAACCGGGGAGCTGTTTTTT. Amino acids: CASSSGTPGTGELFF.